These 4 T cell receptor beta chains came from one sample sequenced in a study of vaccination effects on CD4 cells after COVID-19. No antigens are known for them. Data came from immunoSEQ multiplex PCR; TCRdb stores just in-frame clones and leaves some out. The data contain roughly 15,000 clones, 76% of them singletons. Peptide-pool stimulation followed by sequencing identified expanded antigen-specific CD4+ clonotypes in the ViraFEST assay. It was after approximately 10 days of culture that CD4+ T cells were isolated. This material consisted of CD4+ T cells from PBMCs cultured with HCoV-229E spike peptides, taken before COVID-19 vaccination. Receptor source: a human donor who received a COVID-19 vaccine.

J is TRBJ2-3 and V is TRBV6-5; either TRBD1 or TRBD2 may supply D (5 bases each). The germline V gene encodes CDR1 MNHEY and CDR2 SVGAGI. Trimming took off 6 bases at V and 4 bases at J, with 14 bases between the two ends. This CDR3 spans 14 amino acids. CDR3: CASSPGTAPDTQYF. DNA of the CDR3: TGTGCCAGCAGCCCCGGGACCGCGCCAGATACGCAGTATTTT.

The V call is TRBV7-8, the J call TRBJ2-7, with D unresolved. The CDR3 is made up of 15 amino acids. V was trimmed by 0 bases and J by 3 bases, leaving 12 bases between them. CDR1 and CDR2 (germline): SGHVS, FQNEAQ. This CDR3 is CASSLAPRGDYEQYF. In DNA form, the CDR3 reads TGTGCCAGCAGCTTAGCGCCCCGCGGTGACTACGAGCAGTACTTC.

There are a few counts of this clone. This chain joins TRBV29-1 and TRBJ2-7; D not resolved. Germline CDR1 SQVTM, CDR2 ANQGSEA. The CDR3 length is 13 residues. V was pared by 3 bases and J by 4 bases, with 13 bases between. The CDR3 region is CSVDRSQRYEQYF. The CDR3 nucleotides are TGCAGCGTTGACCGCTCCCAAAGATACGAGCAGTACTTC.

This chain joins TRBV6-5 and TRBJ2-7, with TRBD1 identical over 7 bases. The CDR3 consists of 14 residues. From germline, CDR1 is MNHEY and CDR2 SVGAGI. Trimming took 6 bases from V and 2 from J; bases not matched to a gene: 7. The CDR3 DNA reads TGTGCCAGCAGCCAGGACAGGCGAGCCTACGAGCAGTACTTC. Its protein is CASSQDRRAYEQYF.